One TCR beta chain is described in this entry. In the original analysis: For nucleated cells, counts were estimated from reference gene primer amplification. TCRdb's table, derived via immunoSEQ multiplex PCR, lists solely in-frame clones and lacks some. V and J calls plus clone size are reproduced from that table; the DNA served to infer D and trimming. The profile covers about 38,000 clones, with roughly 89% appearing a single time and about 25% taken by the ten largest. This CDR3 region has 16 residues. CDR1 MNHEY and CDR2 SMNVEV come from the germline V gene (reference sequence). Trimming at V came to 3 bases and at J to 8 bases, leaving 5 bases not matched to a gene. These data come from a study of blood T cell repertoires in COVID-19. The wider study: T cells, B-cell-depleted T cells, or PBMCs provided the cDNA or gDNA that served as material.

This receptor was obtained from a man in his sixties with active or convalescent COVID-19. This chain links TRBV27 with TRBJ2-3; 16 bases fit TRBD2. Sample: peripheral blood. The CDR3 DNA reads TGTGCCAGCAGTTTGGGGGGACTAGCGGGAGGGGTTACGCAGTATTTT. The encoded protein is CASSLGGLAGGVTQYF.